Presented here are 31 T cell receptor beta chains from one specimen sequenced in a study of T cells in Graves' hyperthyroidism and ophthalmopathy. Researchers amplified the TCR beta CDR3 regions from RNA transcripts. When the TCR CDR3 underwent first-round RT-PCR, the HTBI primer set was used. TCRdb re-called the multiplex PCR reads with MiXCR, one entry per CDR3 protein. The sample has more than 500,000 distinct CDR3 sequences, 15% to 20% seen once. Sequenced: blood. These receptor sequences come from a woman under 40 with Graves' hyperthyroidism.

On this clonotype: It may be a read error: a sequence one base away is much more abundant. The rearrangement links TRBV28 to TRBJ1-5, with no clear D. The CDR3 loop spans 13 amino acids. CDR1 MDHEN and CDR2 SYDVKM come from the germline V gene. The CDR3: CVSRGTRNQPQHF. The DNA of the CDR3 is TGTGTCAGCAGAGGCACGCGCAATCAGCCCCAGCATTTT.

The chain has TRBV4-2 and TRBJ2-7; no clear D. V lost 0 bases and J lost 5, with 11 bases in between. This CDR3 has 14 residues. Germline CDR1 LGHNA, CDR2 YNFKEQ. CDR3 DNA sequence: TGTGCCAGCAGCCAAGAATCAGGAGTTAACGAGCAGTACTTC. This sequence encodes CASSQESGVNEQYF.

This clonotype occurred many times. The CDR3 DNA reads as TGTGCCAGCAGCTTGACGATGGGGGGATATAGCAATCAGCCCCAGCATTTT. Its protein is CASSLTMGGYSNQPQHF. The chain combines TRBV5-6 with TRBJ1-5; the D gene is possibly TRBD1 (5 bases). The ends were cut back, 1 base at V and 0 bases at J, with 14 bases in the middle. The germline gives CDR1 SGHDT, CDR2 YYEEEE. The CDR3 is made up of 17 amino acids. Filled out from reference TRBV5-6 and TRBJ1-5, the complete variable domain reads DAGVTQSPTHLIKTRGQQVTLRCSPKSGHDTVSWYQQALGQGPQFIFQYYEEEERQRGNFPDRFSGHQFPNYSSELNVNALLLGDSALYLCASSLTMGGYSNQPQHFGDGTRLSIL.

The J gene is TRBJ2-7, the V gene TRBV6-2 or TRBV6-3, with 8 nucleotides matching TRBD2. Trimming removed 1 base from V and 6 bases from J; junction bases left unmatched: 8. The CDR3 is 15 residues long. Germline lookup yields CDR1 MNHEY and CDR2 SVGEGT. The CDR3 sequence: CASSYLAGGDSEQYF. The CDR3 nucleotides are TGTGCCAGCAGTTACTTGGCGGGAGGTGATTCCGAGCAGTACTTC.

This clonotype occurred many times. The CDR3 region is CASSLTGPHQPQHF. DNA of the CDR3: TGTGCCAGCAGTTTAACGGGCCCTCATCAGCCCCAGCATTTT. The V call is TRBV27, the J call TRBJ1-5; D gene ambiguous. The CDR3 has 14 amino acids. Germline-derived CDR1 and CDR2 are MNHEY and SMNVEV (reference sequence). V was cut by 2 bases and J by 5 bases, with 10 bases left in between.

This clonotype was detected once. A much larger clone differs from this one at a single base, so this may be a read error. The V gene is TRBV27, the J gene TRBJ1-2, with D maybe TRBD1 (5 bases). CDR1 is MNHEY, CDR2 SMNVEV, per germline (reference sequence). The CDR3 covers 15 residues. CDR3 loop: CAGSLGTEDRHGYTF. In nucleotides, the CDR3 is TGTGCCGGCAGTTTGGGGACCGAAGACCGACATGGCTACACCTTC.

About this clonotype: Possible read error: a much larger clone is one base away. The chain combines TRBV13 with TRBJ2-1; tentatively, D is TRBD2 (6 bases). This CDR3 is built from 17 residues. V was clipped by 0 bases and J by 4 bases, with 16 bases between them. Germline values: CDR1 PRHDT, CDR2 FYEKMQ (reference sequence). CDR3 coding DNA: TGTGCCAGCAGCTTAGGGCGGGACTCATTATCTTACAATGAGCAGTTCTTC. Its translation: CASSLGRDSLSYNEQFF.

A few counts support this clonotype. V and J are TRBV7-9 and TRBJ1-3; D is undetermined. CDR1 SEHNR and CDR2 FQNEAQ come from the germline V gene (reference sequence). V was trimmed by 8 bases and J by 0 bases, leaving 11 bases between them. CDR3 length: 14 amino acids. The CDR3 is CASLDGSSGNTIYF. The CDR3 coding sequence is TGTGCCAGCTTAGACGGAAGCTCTGGAAACACCATATATTTT.

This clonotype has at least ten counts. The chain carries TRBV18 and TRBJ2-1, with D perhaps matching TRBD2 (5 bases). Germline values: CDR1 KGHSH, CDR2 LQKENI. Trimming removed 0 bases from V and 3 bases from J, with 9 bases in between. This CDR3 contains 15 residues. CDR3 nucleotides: TGTGCCAGCTCACCACCGCGCGGACTCTACAATGAGCAGTTCTTC. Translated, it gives CASSPPRGLYNEQFF.

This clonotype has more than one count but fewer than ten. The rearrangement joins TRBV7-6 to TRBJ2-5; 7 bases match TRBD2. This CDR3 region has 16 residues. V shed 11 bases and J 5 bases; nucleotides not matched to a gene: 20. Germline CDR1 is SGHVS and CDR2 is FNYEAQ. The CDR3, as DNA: TGTGCCCTAGTTCGGGAGCTAGCGGCTCTGGGGGAGACCCAGTACTTC. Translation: CALVRELAALGETQYF. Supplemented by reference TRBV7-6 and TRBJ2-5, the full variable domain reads GAGVSQSPRYKVTKRGQDVALRCDPISGHVSLYWYRQALGQGPEFLTYFNYEAQQDKSGLPNDRFSAERPEGSISTLTIQRTEQRDSAMYRCALVRELAALGETQYFGPGTRLLVL.

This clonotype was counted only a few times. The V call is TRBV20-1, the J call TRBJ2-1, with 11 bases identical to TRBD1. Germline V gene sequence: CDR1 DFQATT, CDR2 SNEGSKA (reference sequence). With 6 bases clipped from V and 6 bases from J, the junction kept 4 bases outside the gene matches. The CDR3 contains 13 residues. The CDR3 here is CSAGQGASNEQFF. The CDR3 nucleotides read TGCAGTGCCGGACAGGGGGCCTCCAATGAGCAGTTCTTC.

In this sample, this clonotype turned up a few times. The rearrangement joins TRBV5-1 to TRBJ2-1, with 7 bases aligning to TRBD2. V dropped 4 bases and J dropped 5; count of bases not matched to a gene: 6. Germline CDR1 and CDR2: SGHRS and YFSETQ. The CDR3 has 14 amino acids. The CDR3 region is CASSVTSSDNEQFF. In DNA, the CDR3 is TGCGCCAGCAGCGTGACTAGCTCGGACAATGAGCAGTTCTTC.

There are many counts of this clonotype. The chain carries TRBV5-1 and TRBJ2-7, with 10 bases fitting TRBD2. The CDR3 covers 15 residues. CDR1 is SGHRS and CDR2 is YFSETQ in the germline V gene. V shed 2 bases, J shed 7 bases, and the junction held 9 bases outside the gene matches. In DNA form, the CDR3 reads TGCGCCAGCAGCTTCCTAGCGGGAGACGGGGATGAGCAGTACTTC. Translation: CASSFLAGDGDEQYF.

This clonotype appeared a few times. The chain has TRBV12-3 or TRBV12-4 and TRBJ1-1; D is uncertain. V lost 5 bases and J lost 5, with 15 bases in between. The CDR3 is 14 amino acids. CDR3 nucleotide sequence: TGTGCCAGCAGTCCTTATCTGGGGATAACTGAAGCTTTCTTT. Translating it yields CASSPYLGITEAFF.

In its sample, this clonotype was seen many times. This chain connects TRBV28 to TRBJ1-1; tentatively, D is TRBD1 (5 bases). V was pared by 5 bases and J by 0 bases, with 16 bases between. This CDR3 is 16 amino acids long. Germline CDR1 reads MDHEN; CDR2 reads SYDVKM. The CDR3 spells CASSQLEGHLNTEAFF. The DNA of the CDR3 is TGTGCCAGCAGTCAGCTTGAGGGGCATCTGAACACTGAAGCTTTCTTT.

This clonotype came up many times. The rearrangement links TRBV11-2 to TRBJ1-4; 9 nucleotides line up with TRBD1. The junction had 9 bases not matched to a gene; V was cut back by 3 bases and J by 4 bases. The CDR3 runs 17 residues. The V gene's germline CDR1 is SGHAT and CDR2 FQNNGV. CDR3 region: CASSFPLTGQGNEKLFF. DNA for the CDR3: TGTGCCAGCAGCTTCCCCCTAACGGGACAGGGTAATGAAAAACTGTTTTTT.

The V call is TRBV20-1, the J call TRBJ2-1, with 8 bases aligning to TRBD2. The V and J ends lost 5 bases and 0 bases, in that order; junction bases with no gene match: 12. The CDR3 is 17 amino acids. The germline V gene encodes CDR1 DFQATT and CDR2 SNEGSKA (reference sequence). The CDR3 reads CSAQALAEGSSYNEQFF. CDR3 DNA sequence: TGCAGTGCTCAAGCACTAGCGGAGGGGAGCTCCTACAATGAGCAGTTCTTC.

In nucleotides, the CDR3 is TGTGCCAGCAGCTTGGTATGGCAGAGCGATGAGCAGTTCTTC. Translating it yields CASSLVWQSDEQFF. V usage is TRBV5-6 and J usage is TRBJ2-1; no reliable D call. V was trimmed by 0 bases and J by 8 bases, leaving 12 bases between them. Germline CDR1 reads SGHDT; CDR2 reads YYEEEE. The CDR3 is 14 amino acids.

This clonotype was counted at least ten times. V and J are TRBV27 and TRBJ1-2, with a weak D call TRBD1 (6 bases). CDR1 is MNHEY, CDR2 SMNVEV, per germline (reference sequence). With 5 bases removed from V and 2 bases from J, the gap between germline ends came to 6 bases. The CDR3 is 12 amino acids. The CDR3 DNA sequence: TGTGCCAGCAGTACAGGGAACTATGGCTACACCTTC. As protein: CASSTGNYGYTF.

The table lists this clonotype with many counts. The CDR3 loop reads CASSLKYDTQYF. DNA of the CDR3: TGTGCCAGCAGTTTAAAATACGATACGCAGTATTTT. This sequence joins TRBV28 and TRBJ2-3; D remains ambiguous. There are 12 residues in the CDR3. Looked up from germline, CDR1 is MDHEN and CDR2 is SYDVKM. V was clipped by 2 bases and J by 6 bases, with 6 bases between them. The full variable domain, completed using reference TRBV28 and TRBJ2-3, is DVKVTQSSRYLVKRTGEKVFLECVQDMDHENMFWYRQDPGLGLRLIYFSYDVKMKEKGDIPEGYSVSREKKERFSLILESASTNQTSMYLCASSLKYDTQYFGPGTRLTVL.

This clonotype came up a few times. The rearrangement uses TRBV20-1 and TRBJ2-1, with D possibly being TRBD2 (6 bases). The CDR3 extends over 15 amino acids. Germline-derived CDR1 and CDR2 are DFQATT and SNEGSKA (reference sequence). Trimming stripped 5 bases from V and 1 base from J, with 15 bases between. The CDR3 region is CSAQEPGASYNEQFF. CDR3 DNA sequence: TGCAGTGCTCAAGAGCCGGGAGCATCCTACAATGAGCAGTTCTTC.

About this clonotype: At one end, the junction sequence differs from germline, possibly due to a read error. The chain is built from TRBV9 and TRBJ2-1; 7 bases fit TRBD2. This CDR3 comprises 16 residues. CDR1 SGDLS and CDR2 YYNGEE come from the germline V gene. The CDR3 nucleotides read TGTGCCAGCACCGTAGATTCGGGAGGACCCTACAATGAGCAGTTCTTC. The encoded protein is CASTVDSGGPYNEQFF.

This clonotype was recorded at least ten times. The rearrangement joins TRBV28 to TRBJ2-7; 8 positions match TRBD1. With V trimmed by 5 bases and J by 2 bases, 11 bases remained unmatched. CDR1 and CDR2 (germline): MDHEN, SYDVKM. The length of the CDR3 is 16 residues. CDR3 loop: CASSAPWTGQAYEQYF. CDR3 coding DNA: TGTGCCAGCAGTGCCCCCTGGACAGGGCAAGCCTACGAGCAGTACTTC. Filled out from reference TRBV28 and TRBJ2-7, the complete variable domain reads DVKVTQSSRYLVKRTGEKVFLECVQDMDHENMFWYRQDPGLGLRLIYFSYDVKMKEKGDIPEGYSVSREKKERFSLILESASTNQTSMYLCASSAPWTGQAYEQYFGPGTRLTVT.

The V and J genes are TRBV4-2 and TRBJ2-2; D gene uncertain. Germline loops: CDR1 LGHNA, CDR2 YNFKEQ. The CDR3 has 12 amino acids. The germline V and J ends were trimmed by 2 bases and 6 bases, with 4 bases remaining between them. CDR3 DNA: TGTGCCAGCAGCCAAACTGCCGGGGAGCTGTTTTTT. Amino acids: CASSQTAGELFF.

This CDR3 reads CATSEGPSGYTF. The CDR3 DNA is TGTGCCACCAGTGAAGGACCCAGCGGCTACACCTTC. The J gene is TRBJ1-2, the V gene TRBV24-1, with D unresolved. This CDR3 is built from 12 residues. Germline CDR1 KGHDR, CDR2 SFDVKD. V was clipped by 4 bases and J by 8 bases, with 10 bases between them.

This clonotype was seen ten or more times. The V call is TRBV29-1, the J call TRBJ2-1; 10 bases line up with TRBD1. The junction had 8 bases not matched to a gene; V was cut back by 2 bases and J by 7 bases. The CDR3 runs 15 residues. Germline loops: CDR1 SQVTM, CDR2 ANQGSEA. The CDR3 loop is CSVERGTGVGNEQFF. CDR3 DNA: TGCAGCGTTGAAAGAGGGACAGGGGTGGGAAATGAGCAGTTCTTC.

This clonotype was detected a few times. In nucleotides, the CDR3 is TGTGCCAGCAGTTCTACAGCTTGGACTGAAGCTTTCTTT. This gives the protein CASSSTAWTEAFF. V gene TRBV6-1 combines with J gene TRBJ1-1; unclear D gene. Germline CDR1 and CDR2: MNHNS and SASEGT. V was pared by 5 bases and J by 5 bases, with 12 bases between. The length of the CDR3 is 13 residues.

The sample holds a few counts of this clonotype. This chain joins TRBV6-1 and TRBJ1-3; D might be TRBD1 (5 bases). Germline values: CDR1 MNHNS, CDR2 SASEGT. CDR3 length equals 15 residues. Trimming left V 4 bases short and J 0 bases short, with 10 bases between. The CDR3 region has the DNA TGTGCCAGCAGTGGGGGGACTACCTCTGGAAACACCATATATTTT. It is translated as CASSGGTTSGNTIYF.

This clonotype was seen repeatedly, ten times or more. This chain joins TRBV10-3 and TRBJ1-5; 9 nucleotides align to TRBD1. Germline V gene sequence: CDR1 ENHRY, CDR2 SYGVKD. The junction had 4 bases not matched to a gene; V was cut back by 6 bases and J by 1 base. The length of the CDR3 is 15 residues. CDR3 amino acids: CAISTTGGSNQPQHF. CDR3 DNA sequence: TGTGCCATCAGCACGACAGGGGGGAGCAATCAGCCCCAGCATTTT.

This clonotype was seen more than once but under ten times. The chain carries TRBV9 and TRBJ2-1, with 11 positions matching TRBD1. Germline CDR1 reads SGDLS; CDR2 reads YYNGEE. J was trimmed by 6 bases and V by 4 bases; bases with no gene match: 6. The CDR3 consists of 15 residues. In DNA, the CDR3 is TGTGCCAGCAGCTCCGGGACAGGGGGAGGCAATGAGCAGTTCTTC. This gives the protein CASSSGTGGGNEQFF.

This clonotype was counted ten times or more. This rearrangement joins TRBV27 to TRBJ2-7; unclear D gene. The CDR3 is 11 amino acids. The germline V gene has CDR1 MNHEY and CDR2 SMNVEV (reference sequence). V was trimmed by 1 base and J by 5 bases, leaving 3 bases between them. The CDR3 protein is CASSLWNEQYF. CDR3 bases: TGTGCCAGCAGTTTATGGAACGAGCAGTACTTC.